This T cell receptor beta chain was captured by sequencing in a study of blood T cell repertoires in COVID-19. With 3 bases removed from V and 4 bases from J, the gap between germline ends came to 10 bases. Germline V gives CDR1 MDHEN, CDR2 SYDVKM. The CDR3 totals 14 residues. As handled by the study authors: How many nucleated cells were present was estimated from reference gene primer amplification. Measured with immunoSEQ multiplex PCR; TCRdb has only the in-frame clones, and not every one. V and J calls and clone size come straight from that table; D and trimming were deduced from the DNA. The repertoire has 140,000 or so clones, roughly four fifths of them found once; the top ten carry 3% to 4%.

V gene TRBV28 combines with J gene TRBJ2-1; the D gene is possibly TRBD2 (7 bases). The TCR originated in a woman aged 45 to 65 with acute COVID-19. The sample consisted of PBMCs or T cells enriched from blood (not recorded which). In nucleotides, the CDR3 is TGTGCCAGCAGTTTGAGGGGGGGGTACAATGAGCAGTTCTTC. It codes for CASSLRGGYNEQFF.